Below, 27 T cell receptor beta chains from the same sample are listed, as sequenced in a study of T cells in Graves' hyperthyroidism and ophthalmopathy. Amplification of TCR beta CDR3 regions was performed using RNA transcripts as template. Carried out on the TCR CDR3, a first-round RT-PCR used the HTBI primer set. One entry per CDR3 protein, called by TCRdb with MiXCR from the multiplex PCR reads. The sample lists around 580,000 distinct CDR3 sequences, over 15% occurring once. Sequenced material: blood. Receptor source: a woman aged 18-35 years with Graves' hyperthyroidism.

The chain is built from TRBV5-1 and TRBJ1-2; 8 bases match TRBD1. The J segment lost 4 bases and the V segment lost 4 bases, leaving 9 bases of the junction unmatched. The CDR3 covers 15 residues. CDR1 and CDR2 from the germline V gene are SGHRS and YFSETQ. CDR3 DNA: TGCGCCAGCAGCCCGGCTACTGACAGGGGCTATGGCTACACCTTC. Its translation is CASSPATDRGYGYTF.

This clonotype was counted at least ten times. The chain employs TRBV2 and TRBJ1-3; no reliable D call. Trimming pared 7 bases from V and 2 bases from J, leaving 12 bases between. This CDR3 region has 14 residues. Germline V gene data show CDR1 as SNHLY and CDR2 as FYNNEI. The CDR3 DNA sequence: TGTGCCAGCATCGGTAGGGTCGCTGGAAACACCATATATTTT. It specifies CASIGRVAGNTIYF.

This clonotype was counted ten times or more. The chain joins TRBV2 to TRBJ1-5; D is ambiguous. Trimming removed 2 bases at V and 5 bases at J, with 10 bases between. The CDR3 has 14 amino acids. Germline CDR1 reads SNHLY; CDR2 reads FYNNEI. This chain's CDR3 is CASSEFAPYQPQHF. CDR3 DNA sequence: TGTGCCAGCAGTGAATTTGCTCCCTATCAGCCCCAGCATTTT.

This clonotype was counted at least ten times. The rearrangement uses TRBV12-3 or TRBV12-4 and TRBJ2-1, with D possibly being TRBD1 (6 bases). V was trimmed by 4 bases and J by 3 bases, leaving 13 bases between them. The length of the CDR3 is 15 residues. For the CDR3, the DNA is TGTGCCAGCAGTTCACAGGGTTCGGGCTACAATGAGCAGTTCTTC. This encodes CASSSQGSGYNEQFF.

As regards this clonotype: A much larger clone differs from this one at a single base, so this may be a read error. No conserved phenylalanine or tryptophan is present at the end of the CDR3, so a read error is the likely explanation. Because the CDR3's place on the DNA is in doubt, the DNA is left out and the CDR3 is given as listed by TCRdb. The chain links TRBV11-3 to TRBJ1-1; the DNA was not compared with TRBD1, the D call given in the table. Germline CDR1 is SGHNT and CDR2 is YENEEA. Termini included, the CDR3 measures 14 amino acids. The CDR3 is CASSHRVGMGESFL.

CDR3 sequence (DNA): TGTGCCAGCAAGCTGGACTCTGGAAACACCATATATTTT. Translation: CASKLDSGNTIYF. V usage is TRBV7-9 and J usage is TRBJ1-3; D not resolved. From germline, CDR1 is SEHNR and CDR2 FQNEAQ (reference sequence). Trimming took off 7 bases at V and 0 bases at J, with 7 bases between the two ends. CDR3 length: 13 residues.

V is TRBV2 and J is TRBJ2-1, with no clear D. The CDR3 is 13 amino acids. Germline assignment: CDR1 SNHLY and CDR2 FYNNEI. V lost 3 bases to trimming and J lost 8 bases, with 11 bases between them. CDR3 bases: TGTGCCAGCAGTGACGAATTGGGGTATGAGCAGTTCTTC. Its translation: CASSDELGYEQFF.

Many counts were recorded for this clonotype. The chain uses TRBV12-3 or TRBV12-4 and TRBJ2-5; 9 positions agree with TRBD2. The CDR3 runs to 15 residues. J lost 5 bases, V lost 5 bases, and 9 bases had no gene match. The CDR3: CASSVSGTSLETQYF. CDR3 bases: TGTGCCAGCAGTGTCTCCGGGACTAGCCTTGAGACCCAGTACTTC.

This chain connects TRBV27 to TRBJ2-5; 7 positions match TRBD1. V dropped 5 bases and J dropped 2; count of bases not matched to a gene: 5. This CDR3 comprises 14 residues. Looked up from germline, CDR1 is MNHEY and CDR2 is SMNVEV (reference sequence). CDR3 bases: TGTGCCAGCAGTGGCTGGACAGGTCAAGAGACCCAGTACTTC. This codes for CASSGWTGQETQYF.

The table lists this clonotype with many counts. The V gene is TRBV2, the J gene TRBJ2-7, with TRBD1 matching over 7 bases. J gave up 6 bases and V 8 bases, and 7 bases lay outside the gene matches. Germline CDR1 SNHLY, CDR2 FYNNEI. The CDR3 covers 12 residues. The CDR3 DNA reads TGTGCCAGCCGAGACAGGGCCGTCGAGCAGTACTTC. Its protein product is CASRDRAVEQYF.

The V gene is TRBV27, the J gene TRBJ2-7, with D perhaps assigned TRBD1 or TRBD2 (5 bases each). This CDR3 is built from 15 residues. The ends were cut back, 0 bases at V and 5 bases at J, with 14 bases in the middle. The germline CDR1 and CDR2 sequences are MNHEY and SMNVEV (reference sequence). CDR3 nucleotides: TGTGCCAGCAGTTTATCCTGGGGCGCGGGCCACGAGCAGTACTTC. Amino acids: CASSLSWGAGHEQYF.

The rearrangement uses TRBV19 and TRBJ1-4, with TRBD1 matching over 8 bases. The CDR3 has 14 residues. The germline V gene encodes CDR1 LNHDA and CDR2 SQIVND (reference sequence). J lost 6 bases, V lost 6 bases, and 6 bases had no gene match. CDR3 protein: CASSQTGDHEKLFF. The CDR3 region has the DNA TGTGCCAGTAGCCAGACAGGGGATCATGAAAAACTGTTTTTT.

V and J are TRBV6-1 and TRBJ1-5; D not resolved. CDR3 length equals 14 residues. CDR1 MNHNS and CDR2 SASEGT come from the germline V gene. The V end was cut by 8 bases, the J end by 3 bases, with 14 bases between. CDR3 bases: TGTGCCAGCTGGGAAGGGTCTTTCAATCAGCCCCAGCATTTT. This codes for CASWEGSFNQPQHF.

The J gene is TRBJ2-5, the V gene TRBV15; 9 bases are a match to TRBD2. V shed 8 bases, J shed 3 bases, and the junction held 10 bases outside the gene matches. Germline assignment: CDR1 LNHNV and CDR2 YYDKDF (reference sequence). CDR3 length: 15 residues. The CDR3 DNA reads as TGTGCCACCGGTTTCCAGGGCGGGAGGGAAGAGACCCAGTACTTC. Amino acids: CATGFQGGREETQYF.

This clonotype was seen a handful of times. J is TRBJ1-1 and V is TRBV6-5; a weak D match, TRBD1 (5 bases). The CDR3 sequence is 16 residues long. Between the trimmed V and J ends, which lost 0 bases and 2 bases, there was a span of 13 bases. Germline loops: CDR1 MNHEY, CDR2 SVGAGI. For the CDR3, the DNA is TGTGCCAGCAGTTACTCGACTGGGGGGGTCAACACTGAAGCTTTCTTT. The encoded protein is CASSYSTGGVNTEAFF.

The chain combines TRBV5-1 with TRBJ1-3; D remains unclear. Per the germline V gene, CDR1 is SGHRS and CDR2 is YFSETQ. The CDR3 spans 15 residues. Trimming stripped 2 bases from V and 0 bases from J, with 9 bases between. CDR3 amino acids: CASSLLGISGNTIYF. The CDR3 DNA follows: TGCGCCAGCAGCTTACTGGGTATCTCTGGAAACACCATATATTTT.

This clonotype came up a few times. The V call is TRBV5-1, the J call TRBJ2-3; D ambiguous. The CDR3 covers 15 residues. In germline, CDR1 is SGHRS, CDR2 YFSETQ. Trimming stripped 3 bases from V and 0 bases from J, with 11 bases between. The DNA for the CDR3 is TGCGCCAGCAGCTCCGACACTGCTAGCACAGATACGCAGTATTTT. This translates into CASSSDTASTDTQYF.

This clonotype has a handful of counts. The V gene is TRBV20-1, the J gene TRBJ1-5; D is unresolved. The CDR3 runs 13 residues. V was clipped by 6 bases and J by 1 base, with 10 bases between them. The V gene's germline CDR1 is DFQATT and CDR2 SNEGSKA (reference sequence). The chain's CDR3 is CSAAGRSNQPQHF. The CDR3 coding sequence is TGCAGTGCGGCTGGCCGCAGCAATCAGCCCCAGCATTTT.

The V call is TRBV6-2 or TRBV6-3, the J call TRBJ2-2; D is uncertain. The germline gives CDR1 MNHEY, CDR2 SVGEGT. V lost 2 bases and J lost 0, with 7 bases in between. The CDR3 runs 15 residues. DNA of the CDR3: TGTGCCAGCAGTTACGTTGGCCCGAACACCGGGGAGCTGTTTTTT. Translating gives CASSYVGPNTGELFF.

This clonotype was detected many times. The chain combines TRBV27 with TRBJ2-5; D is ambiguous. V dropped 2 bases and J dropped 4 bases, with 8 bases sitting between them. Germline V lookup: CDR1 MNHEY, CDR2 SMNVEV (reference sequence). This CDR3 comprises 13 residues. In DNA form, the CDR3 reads TGTGCCAGCAGTTTAAGGGCCAGAGAGACCCAGTACTTC. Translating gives CASSLRARETQYF.

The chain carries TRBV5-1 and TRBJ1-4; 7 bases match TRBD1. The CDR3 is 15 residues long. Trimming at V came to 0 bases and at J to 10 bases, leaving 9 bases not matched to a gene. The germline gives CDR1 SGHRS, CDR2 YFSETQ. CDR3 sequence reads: CASSLEGAGAGKLFF. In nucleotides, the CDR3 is TGCGCCAGCAGCTTGGAGGGGGCAGGGGCCGGAAAACTGTTTTTT.

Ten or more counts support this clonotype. The CDR3 nucleotides are TGTGCCAGCAGCTCATCGGGGCCCAACACTGAAGCTTTCTTT. The encoded protein is CASSSSGPNTEAFF. This chain joins TRBV11-3 and TRBJ1-1; D may be TRBD1 (5 bases). V dropped 4 bases and J dropped 2 bases, with 11 bases sitting between them. From germline, CDR1 is SGHNT and CDR2 YENEEA. The CDR3 has 14 amino acids.

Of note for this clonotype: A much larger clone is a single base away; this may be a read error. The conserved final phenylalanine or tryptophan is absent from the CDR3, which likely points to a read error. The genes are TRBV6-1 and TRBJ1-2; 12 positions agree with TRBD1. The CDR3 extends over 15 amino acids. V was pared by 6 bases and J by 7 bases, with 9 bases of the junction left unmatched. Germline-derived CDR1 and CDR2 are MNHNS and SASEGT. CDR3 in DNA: TGTGCCAGCAGCGCTCCCCGGGACAGGGGGCTTGGCTACACCCTC. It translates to CASSAPRDRGLGYTL.

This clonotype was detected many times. The CDR3 spells CSARDTSGRVYEQYF. In DNA form, the CDR3 reads TGCAGTGCTAGAGATACTAGCGGGAGGGTATACGAGCAGTACTTC. The chain couples TRBV20-1 to TRBJ2-7; 13 bases line up with TRBD2. J gave up 4 bases and V 0 bases, and 3 bases lay outside the gene matches. The length of the CDR3 is 15 residues. Germline CDR1 and CDR2: DFQATT and SNEGSKA (reference sequence).

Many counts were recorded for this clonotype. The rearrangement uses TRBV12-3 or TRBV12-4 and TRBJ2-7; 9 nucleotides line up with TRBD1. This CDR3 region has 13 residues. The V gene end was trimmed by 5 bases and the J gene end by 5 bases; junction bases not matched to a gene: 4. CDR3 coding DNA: TGTGCCAGCAGTGGACAGGGGTTCGACGAGCAGTACTTC. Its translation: CASSGQGFDEQYF.

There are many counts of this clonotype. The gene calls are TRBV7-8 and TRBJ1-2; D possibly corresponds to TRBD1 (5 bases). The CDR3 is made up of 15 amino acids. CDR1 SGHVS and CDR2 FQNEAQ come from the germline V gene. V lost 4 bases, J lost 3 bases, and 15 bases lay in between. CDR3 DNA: TGTGCCAGCAGCTCAGAGGCGCCGGGGGACTATGGCTACACCTTC. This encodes CASSSEAPGDYGYTF.

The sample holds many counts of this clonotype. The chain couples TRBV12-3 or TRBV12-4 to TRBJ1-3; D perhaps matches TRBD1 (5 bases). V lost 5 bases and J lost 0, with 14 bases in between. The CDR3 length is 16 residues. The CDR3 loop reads CASSGTETLSGNTIYF. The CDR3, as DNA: TGTGCCAGCAGTGGGACGGAGACACTCTCTGGAAACACCATATATTTT.